This T cell receptor beta chain was observed in a study of cytomegalovirus exposure and HLA in healthy donors. Study findings and constraints: Previous analysis showed most TCR beta V segments were productive about 90% or about 30% of the time. Under in vitro conditions, three CMV-associated chains were confirmed as specific for CMV antigens. An ancestry cluster, one associated with Asian ancestry, reportedly showed fewer N-insertions than the roughly 670-donor mean in a later analysis.

The PCR made use of 60 Vbeta and 13 Jbeta primers. Sequenced by immunoSEQ multiplex PCR; TCRdb stores in-frame clones only, minus some. Among some 150,000 clones listed, 75% to 85% were seen once. The V and J ends lost 5 bases and 2 bases respectively, with 16 bases between them. This CDR3 has 15 residues. Per the germline V gene, CDR1 is MNHEY and CDR2 is SVGAGI. Worth noting for this clone: Its specificity is not known.

The sequence came from a female donor in good health and CMV-seropositive. The sequenced sample was PBMCs. The J gene is TRBJ2-7, the V gene TRBV6-5, with TRBD2 as a possible D gene (6 bases). The chain's CDR3 is CASSGRLEAPYEQYF. The CDR3 coding sequence is TGTGCCAGCAGTGGCCGACTAGAAGCCCCCTACGAGCAGTACTTC.